This record concerns one T cell receptor (beta chain) sequence. The data belong to a study of regulatory and conventional T cells in RAG deficiency. Genomic DNA came from blood conventional CD4+ T cells gated CD25-low CD127-high. CDR3 length: 13 amino acids. Germline loops: CDR1 SQVTM, CDR2 ANQGSEA. The V segment lost 0 bases and the J segment 4 bases; nucleotides outside the gene matches: 3. Sequencing used immunoSEQ multiplex PCR; TCRdb keeps in-frame clones, though not all of them. The table includes 25,000 to 35,000 clones, over 90% detected once. This same sample was also part of a study on regulatory T cells. That source adds: Primers: 52 TRBV forward and 13 TRBJ reverse.

The V and J genes are TRBV29-1 and TRBJ2-7; TRBD1 matches 7 bases. The TCR sequence derives from a human donor in good health. Input material: CD25- CD4+ T cells sorted from blood. In DNA, the CDR3 is TGCAGCGTTGAAGAGGGACAGCCGTACGAGCAGTACTTC. It specifies CSVEEGQPYEQYF.